These T cell receptor beta chains were read from a single sample in a study of T cells after yellow fever vaccination. Via MiXCR, TCRdb re-called the 5' RACE reads, giving one row per CDR3 protein. The sample lists about 220,000 distinct CDR3 sequences, approximately 3% seen once, with approximately 3.5% in the top ten. Specimen: CD4+ T cells sorted from PBMCs, collected 10 days after the yellow fever booster vaccination. These receptors all come from a man aged 18 to 29 who received the YFV17D yellow fever vaccine. Both conserved end residues are part of each CDR3. The D gene is left open where the match is weak. The size of a clone is reported for some rows only, either as once, few or many, or as a class for expanded clones.

V gene: TRBV20-1; clone size: -; J gene: TRBJ2-3; D gene: -; CDR3 DNA: TGCAGTGCTAGAGATGGACGGATCGCCACAGATACGCAGTATTTT; CDR3 protein: CSARDGRIATDTQYF
V gene: TRBV7-8; clone size: -; J gene: TRBJ2-7; D gene: -; CDR3 DNA: TGTGCCAGCCAACTAAGGCGGGGCTCCCCCCTGCAGTACTTC; CDR3 protein: CASQLRRGSPLQYF
V gene: TRBV20-1; clone size: -; J gene: TRBJ1-6; D gene: -; CDR3 DNA: TGCAGTGCTCCGCCCGCGGCGGGGAATTCACCCCTCCACTTT; CDR3 protein: CSAPPAAGNSPLHF
V gene: TRBV11-3; clone size: -; J gene: TRBJ2-1; D gene: -; CDR3 DNA: TGTGCCAGCAGCAGGGGTCAGGGCACCTACAATGAGCAGTTCTTC; CDR3 protein: CASSRGQGTYNEQFF
V gene: TRBV3-1; clone size: -; J gene: TRBJ2-4; D gene: -; CDR3 DNA: TGTGCCAGCAGCCAAGTTGGGGGTTCGAGCAAAAACATTCAGTACTTC; CDR3 protein: CASSQVGGSSKNIQYF
V gene: TRBV28; clone size: few; J gene: TRBJ2-2; D gene: -; CDR3 DNA: TGTGCCAGCAGATCGAGCACCGGGGAGCTGTTTTTT; CDR3 protein: CASRSSTGELFF
V gene: TRBV11-3; clone size: few; J gene: TRBJ1-5; D gene: -; CDR3 DNA: TGTGCCAGCACCCTTTCGGGGGTCAATCAGCCCCAGCATTTT; CDR3 protein: CASTLSGVNQPQHF
V gene: TRBV10-3; clone size: few; J gene: TRBJ1-2; D gene: TRBD1; CDR3 DNA: TGTGCCATCAGTGGGACAGGTCCCTATGGCTACACCTTC; CDR3 protein: CAISGTGPYGYTF
V gene: TRBV5-1; clone size: few; J gene: TRBJ2-1; D gene: -; CDR3 DNA: TGCGCCAGCAGCCGGGAGTCAATCTCCTACAATGAGCAGTTCTTC; CDR3 protein: CASSRESISYNEQFF
V gene: TRBV5-1; clone size: many; J gene: TRBJ1-2; D gene: -; CDR3 DNA: TGCGCCAGCAGCCGGGGCCGGTTGGCAGGGGATCGCTACACCTTC; CDR3 protein: CASSRGRLAGDRYTF
V gene: TRBV12-3/TRBV12-4; clone size: -; J gene: TRBJ2-2; D gene: -; CDR3 DNA: TGTGCCAGCAAGAGTAGGGAAAGCGGGGAGCTGTTTTTT; CDR3 protein: CASKSRESGELFF
V gene: TRBV7-2; clone size: many; J gene: TRBJ1-6; D gene: -; CDR3 DNA: TGTGCCAGCAGCTACCAGGGTTCTTGGGATTCACCCCTCCACTTT; CDR3 protein: CASSYQGSWDSPLHF
V gene: TRBV7-2; clone size: many; J gene: TRBJ2-5; D gene: TRBD2; CDR3 DNA: TGTGCCAGCAGCTTAGTCGGGGCGCGGGGGGGCCAAGAGACCCAGTACTTC; CDR3 protein: CASSLVGARGGQETQYF
V gene: TRBV5-1; clone size: -; J gene: TRBJ1-4; D gene: -; CDR3 DNA: TGCGCCAGCAGCTTAAGGAGAAACACGGATAATGAAAAACTGTTTTTT; CDR3 protein: CASSLRRNTDNEKLFF
V gene: TRBV16; clone size: many; J gene: TRBJ2-1; D gene: -; CDR3 DNA: TGTGCCAGCAGCCAATTTCAGCAGCAGTTCTTC; CDR3 protein: CASSQFQQQFF
V gene: TRBV20-1; clone size: many; J gene: TRBJ2-2; D gene: -; CDR3 DNA: TGCAGTGCTAGGATTTCAGAGAACACCGGGGAGCTGTTTTTT; CDR3 protein: CSARISENTGELFF
V gene: TRBV28; clone size: many; J gene: TRBJ1-4; D gene: TRBD1; CDR3 DNA: TGTGCCAGCAGTGCCGGGACAGGGCGCGAAAAACTGTTTTTT; CDR3 protein: CASSAGTGREKLFF
V gene: TRBV7-3; clone size: -; J gene: TRBJ2-3; D gene: -; CDR3 DNA: TGTGCCAGCAGCTTAGACGGGGGCACAGATACGCAGTATTTT; CDR3 protein: CASSLDGGTDTQYF
V gene: TRBV7-2; clone size: -; J gene: TRBJ1-2; D gene: TRBD1; CDR3 DNA: TGTGCCAGCAGCTTAGCCAGGGGACAGGATATAGGGTATGGCTACACCTTC; CDR3 protein: CASSLARGQDIGYGYTF
V gene: TRBV20-1; clone size: -; J gene: TRBJ1-5; D gene: -; CDR3 DNA: TGCAGTGCTAGACCCCCACTTGGGTTTCAGCCCCAGCATTTT; CDR3 protein: CSARPPLGFQPQHF
V gene: TRBV20-1; clone size: few; J gene: TRBJ2-1; D gene: TRBD2; CDR3 DNA: TGCAGTGCTAGAGCGGCGGGGGGCCCCTCCTACAATGAGCAGTTCTTC; CDR3 protein: CSARAAGGPSYNEQFF
V gene: TRBV20-1; clone size: few; J gene: TRBJ2-4; D gene: TRBD2; CDR3 DNA: TGCAGTGCTGAGACATTAGCGGGGGGACTCATCTGGCAAAACATTCAGTACTTC; CDR3 protein: CSAETLAGGLIWQNIQYF
V gene: TRBV18; clone size: few; J gene: TRBJ1-2; D gene: -; CDR3 DNA: TGTGCCAGCTCACCCTCTTACCTCCTATTAAGGTTCTTTGGCTACACCTTC; CDR3 protein: CASSPSYLLLRFFGYTF
V gene: TRBV5-1; clone size: many; J gene: TRBJ2-2; D gene: -; CDR3 DNA: TGCGCCAGCAGCTTGCGGCCATTAGGGGGTCTCGAGAACACCGGGGAGCTGTTTTTT; CDR3 protein: CASSLRPLGGLENTGELFF
V gene: TRBV6-2/TRBV6-3; clone size: -; J gene: TRBJ2-6; D gene: TRBD1; CDR3 DNA: TGTGCCAGCACCAGGGGGCCCCCTGGGGCCAACGTCCTGACTTTC; CDR3 protein: CASTRGPPGANVLTF
V gene: TRBV4-2; clone size: many; J gene: TRBJ1-1; D gene: -; CDR3 DNA: TGTGCCAGCAGCCAACGGGAACGAGCTTTCTTT; CDR3 protein: CASSQRERAFF